This paragraph reports one TCR beta chain. Its specificity is unknown. The sample comes from a study of cytomegalovirus exposure and HLA in healthy donors. Study-wide results and caveats: TCR sequences were mostly rare, though some public TCRs occurred in many donors. Earlier analysis found most TCR beta V segments productive about 87% or about 30% of the time. TCR beta chains numbering more than 150 were designated cytomegalovirus-associated. DRB1 had the most TCR associations and HLA-C the fewest, a later analysis found, with rates varying by HLA locus.

The PCR contained 60 Vbeta and 13 Jbeta primers. Repertoires were generated with immunoSEQ multiplex PCR, while TCRdb's copy carries only in-frame clones and drops some. The sample holds about 130,000 clones, about 78% seen once. V dropped 3 bases and J dropped 2 bases, with 7 bases sitting between them. The CDR3 consists of 14 residues. Germline CDR1 and CDR2: SGHVS and FQNEAQ. The sequence came from a human donor in good health. The sequencing input was PBMCs. The genes are TRBV7-8 and TRBJ1-4, with no clear D. The CDR3 DNA is TGTGCCAGCAGCTTGGCAGATACTAATGAAAAACTGTTTTTT. Protein product: CASSLADTNEKLFF.